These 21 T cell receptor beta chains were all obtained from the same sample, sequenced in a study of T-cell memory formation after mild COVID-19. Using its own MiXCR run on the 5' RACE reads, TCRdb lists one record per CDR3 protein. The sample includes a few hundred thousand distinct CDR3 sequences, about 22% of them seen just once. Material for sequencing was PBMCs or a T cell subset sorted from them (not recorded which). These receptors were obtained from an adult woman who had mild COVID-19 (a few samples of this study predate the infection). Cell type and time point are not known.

The CDR3 is CASKVGGNTEAFF. CDR3 in DNA: TGTGCCAGCAAGGTGGGGGGGAACACTGAAGCTTTCTTT. V gene TRBV25-1 combines with J gene TRBJ1-1; weak D call: TRBD1 (5 bases). CDR1 is MGHDK, CDR2 SYGVNS, per germline. V was cut by 7 bases and J by 1 base, with 10 bases left in between. This CDR3 has 13 residues. Looking up the rest from reference TRBV25-1 and TRBJ1-1 gives the full variable domain: EADIYQTPRYLVIGTGKKITLECSQTMGHDKMYWYQQDPGMELHLIHYSYGVNSTEKGDLSSESTVSRIRTEHFPLTLESARPSHTSQYLCASKVGGNTEAFFGQGTRLTVV.

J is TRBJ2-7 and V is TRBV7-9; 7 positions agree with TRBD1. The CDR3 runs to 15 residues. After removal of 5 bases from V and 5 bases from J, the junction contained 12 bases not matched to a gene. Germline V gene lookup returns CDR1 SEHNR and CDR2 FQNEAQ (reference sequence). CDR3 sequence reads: CASSPALDRAHEQYF. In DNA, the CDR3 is TGTGCCAGCAGCCCAGCCCTTGACAGGGCCCACGAGCAGTACTTC.

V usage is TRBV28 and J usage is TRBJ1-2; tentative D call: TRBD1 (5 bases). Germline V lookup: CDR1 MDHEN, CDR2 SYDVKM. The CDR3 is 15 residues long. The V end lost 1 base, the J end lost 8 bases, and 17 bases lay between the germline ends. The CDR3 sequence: CASSLSSTGGGGYTF. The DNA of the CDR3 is TGTGCCAGCAGTTTATCGTCAACGGGGGGAGGAGGCTACACCTTC.

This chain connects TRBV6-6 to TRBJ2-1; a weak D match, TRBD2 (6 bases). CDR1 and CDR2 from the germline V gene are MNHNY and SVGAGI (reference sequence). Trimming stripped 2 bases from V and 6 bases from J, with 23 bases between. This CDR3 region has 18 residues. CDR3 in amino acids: CASSYPPGGAGARNEQFF. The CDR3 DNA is TGTGCCAGCAGTTACCCCCCCGGGGGAGCGGGCGCTCGCAATGAGCAGTTCTTC.

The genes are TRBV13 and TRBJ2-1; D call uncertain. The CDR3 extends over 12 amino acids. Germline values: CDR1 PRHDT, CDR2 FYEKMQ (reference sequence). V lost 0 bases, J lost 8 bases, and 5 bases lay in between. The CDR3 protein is CASSLGYDEQFF. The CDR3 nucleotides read TGTGCCAGCAGCTTAGGTTATGATGAGCAGTTCTTC. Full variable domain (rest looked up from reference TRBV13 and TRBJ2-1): AAGVIQSPRHLIKEKRETATLKCYPIPRHDTVYWYQQGPGQDPQFLISFYEKMQSDKGSIPDRFSAQQFSDYHSELNMSSLELGDSALYFCASSLGYDEQFFGPGTRLTVL.

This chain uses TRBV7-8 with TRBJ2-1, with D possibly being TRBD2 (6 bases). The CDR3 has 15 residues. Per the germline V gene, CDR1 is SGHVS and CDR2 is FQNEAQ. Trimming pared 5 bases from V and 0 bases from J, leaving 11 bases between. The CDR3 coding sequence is TGTGCCAGCAGCCCCTGGGGAGGCTCCTACAATGAGCAGTTCTTC. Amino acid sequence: CASSPWGGSYNEQFF. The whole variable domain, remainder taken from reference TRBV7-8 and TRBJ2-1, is GAGVSQSPRYKVAKRGQDVALRCDPISGHVSLFWYQQALGQGPEFLTYFQNEAQLDKSGLPSDRFFAERPEGSVSTLKIQRTQQEDSAVYLCASSPWGGSYNEQFFGPGTRLTVL.

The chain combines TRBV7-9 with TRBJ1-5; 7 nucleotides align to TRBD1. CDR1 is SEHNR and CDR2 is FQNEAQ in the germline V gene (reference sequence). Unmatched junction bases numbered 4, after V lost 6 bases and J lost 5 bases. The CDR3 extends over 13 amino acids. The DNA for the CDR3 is TGTGCCAGCAGTCCGACAGGGTATCAGCCCCAGCATTTT. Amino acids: CASSPTGYQPQHF.

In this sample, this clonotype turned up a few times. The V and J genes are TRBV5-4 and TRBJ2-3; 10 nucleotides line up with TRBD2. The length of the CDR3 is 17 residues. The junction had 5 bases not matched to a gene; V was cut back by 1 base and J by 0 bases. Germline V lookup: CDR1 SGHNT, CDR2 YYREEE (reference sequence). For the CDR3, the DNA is TGTGCCAGCAGCTTGTTCGCTAGCGGGGGAAGCACAGATACGCAGTATTTT. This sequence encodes CASSLFASGGSTDTQYF.

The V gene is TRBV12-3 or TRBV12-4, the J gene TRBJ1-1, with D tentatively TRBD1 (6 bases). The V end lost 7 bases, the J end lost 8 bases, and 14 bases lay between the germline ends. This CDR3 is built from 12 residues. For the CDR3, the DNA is TGTGCCAGCATCTTTGCACAGGGCGAAGCTTTCTTT. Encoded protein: CASIFAQGEAFF.

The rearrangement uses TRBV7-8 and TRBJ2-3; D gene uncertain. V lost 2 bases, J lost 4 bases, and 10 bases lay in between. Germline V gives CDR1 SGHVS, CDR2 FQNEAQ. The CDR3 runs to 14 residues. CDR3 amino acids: CASSLFVAADTQYF. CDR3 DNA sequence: TGTGCCAGCAGCTTATTTGTAGCAGCAGATACGCAGTATTTT.

CDR3 bases: TGTGCCAGCAGTTTGAATCCCGGGACCAGATCCTGGAAGGGCACTGAAGCTTTCTTT. Translated: CASSLNPGTRSWKGTEAFF. V gene TRBV7-9 combines with J gene TRBJ1-1, with TRBD1 as a possible D gene (5 bases). With 6 bases removed from V and 4 bases from J, the gap between germline ends came to 30 bases. Germline values: CDR1 SEHNR, CDR2 FQNEAQ (reference sequence). This CDR3 contains 19 residues.

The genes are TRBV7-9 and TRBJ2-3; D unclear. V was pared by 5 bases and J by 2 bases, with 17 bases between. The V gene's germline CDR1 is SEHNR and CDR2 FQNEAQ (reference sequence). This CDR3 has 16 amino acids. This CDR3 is CASSDPSYEVTDTQYF. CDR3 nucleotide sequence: TGTGCCAGCAGCGACCCCTCATATGAAGTCACAGATACGCAGTATTTT.

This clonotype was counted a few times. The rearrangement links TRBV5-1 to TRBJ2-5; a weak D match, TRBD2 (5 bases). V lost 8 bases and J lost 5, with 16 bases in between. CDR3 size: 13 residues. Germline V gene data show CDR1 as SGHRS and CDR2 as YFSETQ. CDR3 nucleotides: TGCGCCAGTACTCCCGCCCCGGGGGAGACCCAGTACTTC. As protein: CASTPAPGETQYF.

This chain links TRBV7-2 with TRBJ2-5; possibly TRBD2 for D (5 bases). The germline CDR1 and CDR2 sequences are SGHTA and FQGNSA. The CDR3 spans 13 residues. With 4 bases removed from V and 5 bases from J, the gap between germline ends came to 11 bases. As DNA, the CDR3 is TGTGCCAGCAGCTATCCGGGGTGGGAGACCCAGTACTTC. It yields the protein CASSYPGWETQYF.

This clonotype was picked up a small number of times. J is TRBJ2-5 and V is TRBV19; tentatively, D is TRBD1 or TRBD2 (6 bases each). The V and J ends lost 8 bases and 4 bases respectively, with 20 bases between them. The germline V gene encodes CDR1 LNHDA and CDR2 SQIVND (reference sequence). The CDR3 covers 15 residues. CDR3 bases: TGTGCCAGTGGGGACGTTAGTGGGGGGCGAGAGACCCAGTACTTC. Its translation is CASGDVSGGRETQYF.

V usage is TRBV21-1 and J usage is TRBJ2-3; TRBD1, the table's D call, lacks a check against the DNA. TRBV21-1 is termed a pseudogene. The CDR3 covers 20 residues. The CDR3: CASSSLKGPTGPHQGDTQYF. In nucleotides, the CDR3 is TGTGCCAGCAGCTCTCTTAAGGGGCCGACAGGGCCACACCAAGGGGATACGCAGTATTTT.

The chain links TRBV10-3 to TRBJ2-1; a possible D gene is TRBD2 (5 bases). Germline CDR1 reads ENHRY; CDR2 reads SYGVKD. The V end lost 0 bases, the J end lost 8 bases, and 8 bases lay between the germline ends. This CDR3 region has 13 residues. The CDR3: CAISESDGDEQFF. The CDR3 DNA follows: TGTGCCATCAGTGAGTCGGACGGGGATGAGCAGTTCTTC.

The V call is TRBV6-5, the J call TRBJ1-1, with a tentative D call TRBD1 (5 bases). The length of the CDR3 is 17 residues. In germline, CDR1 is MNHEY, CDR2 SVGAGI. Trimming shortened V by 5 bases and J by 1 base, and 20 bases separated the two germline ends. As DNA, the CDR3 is TGTGCCAGCAGTAACCCTGCCGGGACGGGTAGGAACACTGAAGCTTTCTTT. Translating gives CASSNPAGTGRNTEAFF.

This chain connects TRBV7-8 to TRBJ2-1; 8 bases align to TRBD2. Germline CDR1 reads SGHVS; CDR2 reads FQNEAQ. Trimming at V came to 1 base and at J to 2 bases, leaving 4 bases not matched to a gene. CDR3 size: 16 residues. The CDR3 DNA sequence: TGTGCCAGCAGCTTAGAGCGGGAGAGCGCCTACAATGAGCAGTTCTTC. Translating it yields CASSLERESAYNEQFF.

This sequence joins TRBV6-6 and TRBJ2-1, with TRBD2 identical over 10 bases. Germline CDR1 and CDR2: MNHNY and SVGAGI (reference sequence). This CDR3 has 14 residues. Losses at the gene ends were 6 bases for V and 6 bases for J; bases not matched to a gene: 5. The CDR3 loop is CASRSGGEGNEQFF. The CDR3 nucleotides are TGTGCCAGCAGAAGCGGGGGGGAAGGCAATGAGCAGTTCTTC.

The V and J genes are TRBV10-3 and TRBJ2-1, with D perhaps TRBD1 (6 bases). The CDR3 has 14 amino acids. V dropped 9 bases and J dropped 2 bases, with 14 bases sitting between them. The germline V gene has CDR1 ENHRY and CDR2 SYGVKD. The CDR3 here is CAIQGQKTYNEQFF. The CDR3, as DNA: TGTGCCATTCAGGGACAAAAGACCTACAATGAGCAGTTCTTC.